Presented here are 32 T cell receptor beta chains from one specimen sequenced in a study of CD8+CD57+ T cells in acquired aplastic anemia. Profiling that covered TCR beta VDJ and CDR3 relied on genomic DNA as its template. TCRdb reprocessed the reads with MiXCR, giving one entry per CDR3 protein. Altogether roughly 58,000 distinct CDR3 sequences are present, about 50% being singletons, with the ten largest covering 2% to 3%. Sequenced material: sorted CD4+, CD8+, or CD8+CD57+ T cells (not recorded which) from PBMCs. Source of these receptors: a human donor in good health, serving as a control.

The chain carries TRBV2 and TRBJ2-7; D is undetermined. The CDR3 sequence is 14 residues long. Germline lookup yields CDR1 SNHLY and CDR2 FYNNEI. V lost 2 bases, J lost 0 bases, and 8 bases lay in between. The CDR3 is CASSERVNSYEQYF. Here the CDR3 DNA reads TGTGCCAGCAGTGAAAGGGTAAACTCCTACGAGCAGTACTTC.

Details on this clonotype: A much larger clonotype is one base distant, so this may be a read error. V and J are TRBV11-2 and TRBJ1-4; D remains unclear. Germline CDR1 and CDR2: SGHAT and FQNNGV. This CDR3 region has 16 residues. CDR3 in amino acids: CANSLDSGRGTEKLFF. Written as DNA, the CDR3 is TGTGCCAACAGCTTAGATAGCGGTCGGGGTACCGAAAAACTGTTTTTT.

This clonotype was recorded at least ten times. V and J are TRBV4-2 and TRBJ1-1; D may be TRBD1 (5 bases). This CDR3 comprises 15 residues. Per the germline V gene, CDR1 is LGHNA and CDR2 is YNFKEQ. V lost 0 bases and J lost 3, with 11 bases in between. The CDR3: CASSQDRGGDTEAFF. Here the CDR3 DNA reads TGTGCCAGCAGCCAAGACCGGGGCGGGGACACTGAAGCTTTCTTT.

This clonotype was picked up a small number of times. The chain couples TRBV15 to TRBJ1-3; D not resolved. This CDR3 region has 16 residues. The germline V gene encodes CDR1 LNHNV and CDR2 YYDKDF (reference sequence). The ends were cut back, 6 bases at V and 0 bases at J, with 15 bases in the middle. This CDR3 reads CATSPSGVLSGNTIYF. CDR3 coding DNA: TGTGCCACCAGTCCCTCCGGGGTACTCTCTGGAAACACCATATATTTT.

This clonotype was picked up a small number of times. This chain connects TRBV27 to TRBJ1-1; the match to TRBD1 covers 8 bases. J lost 4 bases, V lost 5 bases, and 3 bases had no gene match. CDR3 size: 13 residues. Germline V gene data show CDR1 as MNHEY and CDR2 as SMNVEV (reference sequence). The CDR3 region is CASSETGGTEAFF. In DNA form, the CDR3 reads TGTGCCAGCAGTGAAACAGGGGGCACTGAAGCTTTCTTT.

There are a few counts of this clonotype. A much larger clone differs by one base, so this may be a read error. The CDR3 spells CASGLATGVSTGELFF. CDR3 sequence (DNA): TGTGCTAGTGGTTTGGCTACAGGCGTCAGCACCGGGGAGCTGTTTTTT. The chain has TRBV12-5 and TRBJ2-2; possibly TRBD1 for D (5 bases). The germline V gene encodes CDR1 LGHNT and CDR2 FRNRAP. Trimming shortened V by 1 base and J by 4 bases, and 13 bases separated the two germline ends. This CDR3 has 16 amino acids.

As to this clonotype: This is likely a read error, given that the CDR3 carries no conserved phenylalanine or tryptophan at its end. As DNA, the CDR3 is TGTGCCGGTAGTGGAGAGGGGATCCGTGGCTACACCTCC. Its protein is CAGSGEGIRGYTS. The rearrangement uses TRBV19 and TRBJ1-2; a weak D match, TRBD1 (5 bases). The CDR3 runs to 13 residues. Germline V gene lookup returns CDR1 LNHDA and CDR2 SQIVND (reference sequence).

This clonotype was recorded many times. CDR3 bases: TGCAGTGCTCGAAAGGGGGAGGGTGGAAACACCATATATTTT. Translating gives CSARKGEGGNTIYF. This chain uses TRBV20-1 with TRBJ1-3, with D perhaps TRBD1 (6 bases). This CDR3 contains 14 residues. Per the germline V gene, CDR1 is DFQATT and CDR2 is SNEGSKA (reference sequence). V was clipped by 5 bases and J by 3 bases, with 14 bases between them.

The rearrangement joins TRBV5-1 to TRBJ1-2; TRBD1 aligns across 7 bases. Looked up from germline, CDR1 is SGHRS and CDR2 is YFSETQ. CDR3 size: 19 residues. V dropped 4 bases and J dropped 5; count of bases not matched to a gene: 23. CDR3 amino acids: CASSPEIIEQGSSGYGYTF. CDR3 sequence (DNA): TGCGCCAGCAGCCCCGAGATCATTGAACAGGGGTCCAGCGGGTATGGCTACACCTTC. The full variable domain, in which reference TRBV5-1 and TRBJ1-2 provide the parts outside the CDR3, is KAGVTQTPRYLIKTRGQQVTLSCSPISGHRSVSWYQQTPGQGLQFLFEYFSETQRNKGNFPGRFSGRQFSNSRSEMNVSTLELGDSALYLCASSPEIIEQGSSGYGYTFGSGTRLTVV.

The V and J genes are TRBV9 and TRBJ1-1; no clear D gene. Germline V gives CDR1 SGDLS, CDR2 YYNGEE. This CDR3 spans 13 amino acids. V was clipped by 0 bases and J by 5 bases, with 8 bases between them. CDR3 amino acids: CASSVEEGTEAFF. CDR3 DNA sequence: TGTGCCAGCAGCGTAGAGGAAGGGACTGAAGCTTTCTTT.

CDR3 coding DNA: TGTGCCAGCAGCGGGGGGGTTACTAGCGGTCGTAGCTCCTACAATGAGCAGTTCTTC. Amino acids: CASSGGVTSGRSSYNEQFF. The V and J genes are TRBV11-1 and TRBJ2-1; TRBD2 matches at 8 bases. Germline loops: CDR1 SGHAT, CDR2 FQDESV (reference sequence). The CDR3 sequence is 19 residues long. With V trimmed by 5 bases and J by 0 bases, 15 bases remained unmatched.

The chain recombines TRBV20-1 with TRBJ1-1; maybe TRBD1 (6 bases). V was trimmed by 5 bases and J by 4 bases, leaving 17 bases between them. Per the germline V gene, CDR1 is DFQATT and CDR2 is SNEGSKA (reference sequence). CDR3 length equals 14 residues. The CDR3 loop reads CSAPNPQGSTEAFF. CDR3 nucleotides: TGCAGTGCTCCCAATCCACAGGGTTCCACTGAAGCTTTCTTT.

The sample holds many counts of this clonotype. The rearrangement links TRBV4-1 to TRBJ2-7, with TRBD1 matching over 7 bases. The junction had 4 bases not matched to a gene; V was cut back by 0 bases and J by 2 bases. The CDR3 contains 15 residues. Germline-derived CDR1 and CDR2 are MGHRA and YSYEKL. The CDR3 loop is CASSQDARGPYEQYF. For the CDR3, the DNA is TGCGCCAGCAGCCAAGATGCAAGGGGGCCCTACGAGCAGTACTTC.

The V call is TRBV2, the J call TRBJ1-5; no reliable D call. The CDR3 extends over 13 amino acids. From germline, CDR1 is SNHLY and CDR2 FYNNEI. V shed 11 bases and J shed 0 bases, with 11 bases lying between them. CDR3 amino acids: CASQSDSNQPQHF. DNA for the CDR3: TGTGCCTCCCAGTCGGATAGCAATCAGCCCCAGCATTTT.

The chain has TRBV20-1 and TRBJ2-7, with 13 bases fitting TRBD2. V lost 6 bases and J lost 5; bases outside the gene matches: 7. The CDR3 runs 14 residues. Germline V gene lookup returns CDR1 DFQATT and CDR2 SNEGSKA (reference sequence). CDR3 in DNA: TGCAGTGCGGCGGGACTAGCGGGGATCGACGAGCAGTACTTC. Translated: CSAAGLAGIDEQYF.

V and J are TRBV10-3 and TRBJ2-7, with 7 bases matching TRBD2. Germline loops: CDR1 ENHRY, CDR2 SYGVKD. The V segment lost 3 bases and the J segment 2 bases; nucleotides outside the gene matches: 7. The CDR3 length is 15 residues. CDR3 DNA sequence: TGTGCCATCAGTGACGTAACTAGCGACACCTACGAGCAGTACTTC. This translates into CAISDVTSDTYEQYF.

This clonotype ranks as medium-sized. The chain is built from TRBV19 and TRBJ1-6, with TRBD1 matching 8 bases. This CDR3 region has 15 residues. Germline V gene lookup returns CDR1 LNHDA and CDR2 SQIVND (reference sequence). The V gene end was trimmed by 2 bases and the J gene end by 9 bases; junction bases not matched to a gene: 6. Written as DNA, the CDR3 is TGTGCCAGTAGTATATTGAAACAGGGGGGTTCACCCCTCCACTTT. Translation gives CASSILKQGGSPLHF.

J is TRBJ2-7 and V is TRBV20-1; 8 nucleotides agree with TRBD1. The J segment lost 3 bases and the V segment lost 2 bases, leaving 3 bases of the junction unmatched. Germline CDR1 DFQATT, CDR2 SNEGSKA (reference sequence). This CDR3 is 13 amino acids long. In nucleotides, the CDR3 is TGCAGTGCTAGACCAACAGGGGGCTACGAGCAGTACTTC. Residues: CSARPTGGYEQYF.

In the case of this clonotype: One end of the junction varies from germline; a read error may be responsible. The genes are TRBV20-1 and TRBJ2-3, with 7 nucleotides matching TRBD2. This CDR3 region has 13 residues. Germline V gene lookup returns CDR1 DFQATT and CDR2 SNEGSKA (reference sequence). CDR3 sequence reads: CSAVLADTGTQYF. The CDR3 DNA sequence: TGCAGTGCTGTTCTAGCGGATACAGGTACGCAGTATTTT.

This clonotype was seen many times. CDR3: CASSLAGLAGIGGELFF. In DNA, the CDR3 is TGTGCCAGCAGTTTAGCGGGACTAGCGGGAATAGGCGGGGAGCTGTTTTTT. This chain joins TRBV12-3 or TRBV12-4 and TRBJ2-2; 13 bases align to TRBD2. This CDR3 has 17 amino acids. The V gene end was trimmed by 0 bases and the J gene end by 7 bases; junction bases not matched to a gene: 5.

This clonotype occurred many times. The chain links TRBV5-1 to TRBJ2-5; D might be TRBD2 (6 bases). With 0 bases removed from V and 2 bases from J, the gap between germline ends came to 8 bases. The CDR3 has 14 residues. Germline CDR1 is SGHRS and CDR2 is YFSETQ. CDR3 sequence reads: CASSLDRGQETQYF. For the CDR3, the DNA is TGCGCCAGCAGCTTGGACCGGGGGCAAGAGACCCAGTACTTC.

This clonotype was counted ten times or more. CDR3 loop: CASSLDGGGTEAFF. Here the CDR3 DNA reads TGCGCCAGCAGCTTGGATGGGGGGGGTACTGAAGCTTTCTTT. This sequence joins TRBV5-1 and TRBJ1-1; TRBD1 is a possible D gene (5 bases). The V gene lost 0 bases and the J gene lost 5 bases, with 11 bases spanning the gap. This CDR3 is built from 14 residues. Per the germline V gene, CDR1 is SGHRS and CDR2 is YFSETQ.

V usage is TRBV25-1 and J usage is TRBJ1-1, with 9 bases identical to TRBD1. V gave up 3 bases and J gave up 5 bases; unmatched junction bases: 4. CDR1 MGHDK and CDR2 SYGVNS come from the germline V gene. This CDR3 has 14 residues. CDR3 nucleotide sequence: TGTGCCAGCAGTGAGGACAGGGGAGGAACTGAAGCTTTCTTT. It is translated as CASSEDRGGTEAFF.

The chain combines TRBV5-1 with TRBJ2-3; 9 positions agree with TRBD1. The length of the CDR3 is 15 residues. V dropped 4 bases and J dropped 4; count of bases not matched to a gene: 7. The germline gives CDR1 SGHRS, CDR2 YFSETQ. CDR3 sequence: CASSGRDRDADTQYF. In DNA, the CDR3 is TGCGCCAGCAGCGGGCGGGACAGGGACGCAGATACGCAGTATTTT.

The CDR3 loop is CASSFDYEETQYF. The CDR3, as DNA: TGTGCCAGCAGCTTTGACTATGAAGAGACCCAGTACTTC. This chain joins TRBV7-9 and TRBJ2-5, with a tentative D call TRBD2 (5 bases). Germline CDR1 SEHNR, CDR2 FQNEAQ (reference sequence). V was shortened by 3 bases and J by 3 bases, with 8 bases between the two germline ends. The CDR3 spans 13 residues.

This clonotype was counted a few times. The germline gene is not matched at one end of the junction; a read error may be the cause. The V gene is TRBV24-1, the J gene TRBJ2-3; D not resolved. Germline V gene data show CDR1 as KGHDR and CDR2 as SFDVKD. The CDR3 is made up of 14 amino acids. CDR3 in DNA: TGTGCCGCCAGTGAGTCAGAACTCGCAGATACGCAGTATTTT. Encoded protein: CAASESELADTQYF.

This clonotype was seen once. The chain is built from TRBV10-3 and TRBJ2-7; the D gene is possibly TRBD2 (5 bases). Trimming stripped 0 bases from V and 0 bases from J, with 6 bases between. There are 14 residues in the CDR3. Looked up from germline, CDR1 is ENHRY and CDR2 is SYGVKD. The CDR3 nucleotides read TGTGCCATCAGTGAGTCGGGGAGCTCCTACGAGCAGTACTTC. This encodes CAISESGSSYEQYF.

In its sample, this clonotype ranks as medium-sized. V gene TRBV2 combines with J gene TRBJ1-6, with unresolved D. Trimming removed 10 bases from V and 0 bases from J, with 7 bases in between. There are 13 residues in the CDR3. CDR1 is SNHLY, CDR2 FYNNEI, per germline. CDR3 amino acids: CANTHSYNSPLHF. The DNA of the CDR3 is TGTGCCAACACCCACTCCTATAATTCACCCCTCCACTTT.

V and J are TRBV28 and TRBJ2-2; perhaps D is TRBD1 or TRBD2 (5 bases each). Looked up from germline, CDR1 is MDHEN and CDR2 is SYDVKM. The CDR3 is 14 amino acids. The V end lost 3 bases, the J end lost 6 bases, and 11 bases lay between the germline ends. CDR3 bases: TGTGCCAGCAGTTTTCGAGGGGCGGCCGGGGAGCTGTTTTTT. This sequence encodes CASSFRGAAGELFF.

The chain is built from TRBV5-5 and TRBJ2-7; D unclear. The CDR3 loop spans 15 amino acids. With 4 bases removed from V and 0 bases from J, the gap between germline ends came to 14 bases. CDR1 and CDR2 from the germline V gene are SGHKS and YYEKEE (reference sequence). CDR3 DNA: TGTGCCAGCAGCCACCCCCCCGGGCTCTCCTACGAGCAGTACTTC. Translating gives CASSHPPGLSYEQYF.

V gene TRBV9 combines with J gene TRBJ1-2, with D unclear. CDR1 and CDR2 from the germline V gene are SGDLS and YYNGEE. This CDR3 region has 16 residues. The V gene lost 0 bases and the J gene lost 4 bases, with 16 bases spanning the gap. CDR3 loop: CASSVVLRISTYGYTF. As DNA, the CDR3 is TGTGCCAGCAGCGTAGTATTGAGGATAAGTACCTATGGCTACACCTTC.

This sequence joins TRBV6-2 or TRBV6-3 and TRBJ2-7; possibly TRBD1 for D (6 bases). The V and J ends lost 8 bases and 1 base respectively, with 15 bases between them. The CDR3 is 14 residues long. Germline assignment: CDR1 MNHEY and CDR2 SVGEGT. DNA for the CDR3: TGTGCCAGCGGAAGGACAGCCTTTTCCTACGAGCAGTACTTC. This translates into CASGRTAFSYEQYF.